This TCR beta chain appears in the sequencing data of a study of shared clonotypes between healthy human individuals. To note about this clone: Its specificity is not known.

The CDR3 runs to 13 residues. Per the germline V gene, CDR1 is SQVTM and CDR2 is ANQGSEA. The V end was cut by 5 bases, the J end by 2 bases, with 12 bases between. Study results and limitations: Several donors had 5% to 6.5% of their naive CD4 clonotypes in common. Naive subsets generally exceeded memory subsets in estimated richness.

When replicate PCRs were run on sorted subsets, they used 150 to 200 ng DNA, about 30,000 T cell genomes. Here immunoSEQ multiplex PCR was the method, and the copy in TCRdb shows in-frame clones only, minus some. The sample has about 650,000 clones, 95% seen once. Positively selected for CCR7, the CD45RO-negative cells used as naive CD8 cells excluded terminally differentiated effector memory CD45RA+ cells. The source material was naive CD8+ T cells sorted from blood. This chain connects TRBV29-1 to TRBJ2-5, with D possibly being TRBD1 (6 bases). The receptor comes from a woman aged 25-40 years in good health. CDR3 DNA sequence: TGCAGCGTTACACAGGGATTACAAGAGACCCAGTACTTC. It translates to CSVTQGLQETQYF.